Listed here is a single T cell receptor beta chain. The antigen is undetermined. These data are taken from a study of T cell responses to AZD1222 COVID-19 vaccine. Study-level points and caveats: Spike-specific TCR breadth rose after two AZD1222 doses, and depth rose as well.

The repertoire was sequenced with immunoSEQ multiplex PCR; TCRdb's copy has only in-frame clones and lacks some. This sample has about 130,000 clones, with more than 85% found just once. In germline, CDR1 is MDHEN, CDR2 SYDVKM. Trimming removed 6 bases at V and 8 bases at J, with 10 bases between. CDR3 length: 11 residues. The receptor was derived from an adult in good health. Here the sequenced sample was peripheral blood, taken on day 0 of AZD1222 vaccination. The gene calls are TRBV28 and TRBJ1-2; D ambiguous. The CDR3 sequence is CASSLHGGYTF. For the CDR3, the DNA is TGTGCCAGCAGCCTACACGGAGGCTACACCTTC.